The 16 T cell receptor beta chains in this list originate from one sample, sequenced in a study of OX40 agonist ivuxolimab in advanced cancers. Data came from immunoSEQ multiplex PCR; TCRdb stores just in-frame clones and leaves some out. In the table there are approximately 61,000 clones, roughly nine tenths of which are singletons. Sequencing used CD4+ or CD8+ T cells sorted from blood, obtained in a trial of the OX40 agonist ivuxolimab. These TCRs come from an adult with an advanced solid tumor such as melanoma, head and neck, liver or kidney cancer.

This chain connects TRBV7-9 to TRBJ2-3, with D perhaps matching TRBD1 or TRBD2 (5 bases each). V was shortened by 3 bases and J by 2 bases, with 15 bases between the two germline ends. This CDR3 region has 16 residues. Per the germline V gene, CDR1 is SEHNR and CDR2 is FQNEAQ (reference sequence). CDR3: CASSFLTGGTTDTQYF. As DNA, the CDR3 is TGTGCCAGCAGCTTCCTAACTGGGGGTACCACAGATACGCAGTATTTT.

This clone was recorded once. The chain has TRBV11-3 and TRBJ2-3; D is possibly TRBD2 (6 bases). CDR3 length equals 15 residues. CDR1 is SGHNT and CDR2 is YENEEA in the germline V gene. The V end lost 5 bases, the J end lost 4 bases, and 16 bases lay between the germline ends. CDR3 residues: CASSKSGPVADTQYF. The CDR3 DNA is TGTGCCAGCAGCAAAAGCGGGCCGGTGGCAGATACGCAGTATTTT.

This rearrangement joins TRBV20-1 to TRBJ1-5; unclear D gene. This CDR3 spans 9 amino acids. The germline gives CDR1 DFQATT, CDR2 SNEGSKA (reference sequence). The CDR3: CGVHQPQHF. For the CDR3, the DNA is TGCGGAGTACATCAGCCCCAGCATTTT.

This chain uses TRBV30 with TRBJ1-2, with TRBD1 matching 8 bases. J lost 1 base, V lost 3 bases, and 7 bases had no gene match. Germline V lookup: CDR1 GTSNPN, CDR2 SVGIG (reference sequence). CDR3 size: 15 residues. This CDR3 reads CAWRPGTGSNYGYTF. In DNA, the CDR3 is TGTGCCTGGAGGCCCGGGACAGGAAGTAACTATGGCTACACCTTC. Combining the CDR3 with reference TRBV30 and TRBJ1-2 gives the whole variable domain SQTIHQWPATLVQPVGSPLSLECTVEGTSNPNLYWYRQAAGRGLQLLFYSVGIGQISSEVPQNLSASRPQDRQFILSSKKLLLSDSGFYLCAWRPGTGSNYGYTFGSGTRLTVV.

The chain couples TRBV5-1 to TRBJ2-5; TRBD2 matches 8 bases. This CDR3 region has 15 residues. Germline values: CDR1 SGHRS, CDR2 YFSETQ. Trimming at V came to 4 bases and at J to 4 bases, leaving 9 bases not matched to a gene. CDR3 residues: CASSREGSWGETQYF. The CDR3 DNA is TGCGCCAGCAGCCGGGAGGGTAGTTGGGGAGAGACCCAGTACTTC.

The J gene is TRBJ1-2, the V gene TRBV18; no definite D call. Germline assignment: CDR1 KGHSH and CDR2 LQKENI. This CDR3 has 12 amino acids. V lost 2 bases to trimming and J lost 6 bases, with 7 bases between them. CDR3 amino acids: CASSPETNGYTF. The DNA for the CDR3 is TGTGCCAGCTCACCAGAGACTAATGGCTACACCTTC.

The V call is TRBV5-4, the J call TRBJ2-3; perhaps TRBD2 as D (5 bases). The CDR3 contains 15 residues. V was pared by 6 bases and J by 3 bases, with 17 bases between. In germline, CDR1 is SGHNT, CDR2 YYREEE (reference sequence). The CDR3 loop reads CASTPFGPGTDTQYF. The CDR3 coding sequence is TGTGCCAGCACGCCTTTCGGGCCGGGGACAGATACGCAGTATTTT. Together with reference TRBV5-4 and TRBJ2-3, the CDR3 gives the full variable domain: ETGVTQSPTHLIKTRGQQVTLRCSSQSGHNTVSWYQQALGQGPQFIFQYYREEENGRGNFPPRFSGLQFPNYSSELNVNALELDDSALYLCASTPFGPGTDTQYFGPGTRLTVL.

The rearrangement uses TRBV5-4 and TRBJ2-2; D uncertain. The germline V gene has CDR1 SGHNT and CDR2 YYREEE (reference sequence). Trimming stripped 0 bases from V and 6 bases from J, with 15 bases between. This CDR3 has 16 residues. The CDR3, as DNA: TGTGCCAGCAGCTTGGAAAATGCAGTGTCCGCCGGGGAGCTGTTTTTT. It specifies CASSLENAVSAGELFF.

DNA of the CDR3: TGCGCCAGCAGCTTTTCGGGGAGCCCAGAGACCCAGTACTTC. This encodes CASSFSGSPETQYF. The gene calls are TRBV5-1 and TRBJ2-5; D might be TRBD2 (5 bases). This CDR3 is built from 14 residues. Trimming left V 2 bases short and J 4 bases short, with 12 bases between. Germline V gene data show CDR1 as SGHRS and CDR2 as YFSETQ.

The genes are TRBV18 and TRBJ2-7; 7 bases are shared with TRBD1. Per the germline V gene, CDR1 is KGHSH and CDR2 is LQKENI. The CDR3 length is 15 residues. V shed 0 bases, J shed 5 bases, and the junction held 7 bases outside the gene matches. CDR3 coding DNA: TGTGCCAGCTCACCACCGCTTTTCGGACAGGACGAGCAGTACTTC. It translates to CASSPPLFGQDEQYF.

CDR3 nucleotide sequence: TGTGCCAGCAGTGACGGAAGGTTAGACAGGCGCACAGATACGCAGTATTTT. Its translation is CASSDGRLDRRTDTQYF. The chain carries TRBV25-1 and TRBJ2-3; possible D gene TRBD1, 6 bases. Trimming shortened V by 3 bases and J by 1 base, and 17 bases separated the two germline ends. The CDR3 extends over 17 amino acids. CDR1 is MGHDK, CDR2 SYGVNS, per germline.

The rearrangement links TRBV19 to TRBJ1-5, with 12 bases fitting TRBD1. V shed 6 bases, J shed 4 bases, and the junction held 4 bases outside the gene matches. The CDR3 loop spans 15 amino acids. Per the germline V gene, CDR1 is LNHDA and CDR2 is SQIVND (reference sequence). The CDR3 here is CASRGTGGRNQPQHF. In DNA form, the CDR3 reads TGTGCCAGTAGGGGGACAGGGGGCAGGAATCAGCCCCAGCATTTT. Drawing the rest from reference TRBV19 and TRBJ1-5, the complete variable domain is DGGITQSPKYLFRKEGQNVTLSCEQNLNHDAMYWYRQDPGQGLRLIYYSQIVNDFQKGDIAEGYSVSREKKESFPLTVTSAQKNPTAFYLCASRGTGGRNQPQHFGDGTRLSIL.

The V gene is TRBV11-2, the J gene TRBJ2-2; no definite D call. This CDR3 is 15 amino acids long. Trimming shortened V by 5 bases and J by 3 bases, and 13 bases separated the two germline ends. Germline values: CDR1 SGHAT, CDR2 FQNNGV. The CDR3 DNA is TGTGCCAGCAGCCCAACGGATTCAGACACCGGGGAGCTGTTTTTT. Translating it yields CASSPTDSDTGELFF.

The J gene is TRBJ2-7, the V gene TRBV2; 8 nucleotides match TRBD1. This CDR3 has 17 residues. Germline trimming cut 4 bases from V and 1 base from J; bases unmatched to any gene: 12. Germline V gene sequence: CDR1 SNHLY, CDR2 FYNNEI. DNA for the CDR3: TGTGCCAGCAGTGCTCAGACAGGGGCCATTAGGTCCTACGAGCAGTACTTC. Translation: CASSAQTGAIRSYEQYF. Based on the CDR3 plus reference TRBV2 and TRBJ2-7, the full variable domain is EPEVTQTPSHQVTQMGQEVILRCVPISNHLYFYWYRQILGQKVEFLVSFYNNEISEKSEIFDDQFSVERPDGSNFTLKIRSTKLEDSAMYFCASSAQTGAIRSYEQYFGPGTRLTVT.

The CDR3 DNA is TGTGCCAGCAGCCCGTCGGCCAAACCTAACTATGGCTACACCTTC. It codes for CASSPSAKPNYGYTF. The rearrangement uses TRBV7-2 and TRBJ1-2, with D uncertain. CDR3 size: 15 residues. The germline V gene encodes CDR1 SGHTA and CDR2 FQGNSA. V gave up 5 bases and J gave up 0 bases, with 13 bases separating them.

The J gene is TRBJ1-2, the V gene TRBV2; D is possibly TRBD1 (6 bases). This CDR3 spans 13 amino acids. Germline-derived CDR1 and CDR2 are SNHLY and FYNNEI. Trimming left V 2 bases short and J 5 bases short, with 9 bases between. The CDR3 nucleotides read TGTGCCAGCAGTGAACAGGGGCAGTATGGCTACACCTTC. Translation gives CASSEQGQYGYTF.